A single sample gave rise to the 6 T cell receptor beta chains below, sequenced in a study of breast tumors, draining lymph nodes, adjacent tissues. Via MiXCR, TCRdb re-called the multiplex PCR reads, giving one row per CDR3 protein. The repertoire consists of 140,000 or so distinct CDR3 sequences, with around a third occurring once and the leading ten covering 2.3%. Samples came from axillary lymph nodes draining the breast cancer. The sample taken for sequencing was axillary lymph node tissue. All receptors come from a female donor with breast cancer. Some clones in this sample may be carry-over from other donors' samples.

The sample holds many counts of this clonotype. The rearrangement joins TRBV5-1 to TRBJ1-6; TRBD1 is a possible D gene (6 bases). V lost 2 bases and J 10 bases, leaving 16 bases between the germline ends. CDR1 is SGHRS and CDR2 is YFSETQ in the germline V gene. CDR3 length equals 15 residues. CDR3 coding DNA: TGCGCCAGCAGCTTTGGACTGGGGGCAGGATCACCCCTCCACTTT. Its protein is CASSFGLGAGSPLHF.

The chain links TRBV7-9 to TRBJ1-5; the match to TRBD1 covers 7 bases. Germline V gene data show CDR1 as SEHNR and CDR2 as FQNEAQ (reference sequence). The CDR3 contains 15 residues. Trimming took 5 bases from V and 2 from J; bases not matched to a gene: 6. The CDR3 is CASSTPTGGNQPQHF. For the CDR3, the DNA is TGTGCCAGCAGCACACCAACAGGGGGCAATCAGCCCCAGCATTTT.

This clonotype was counted only a few times. This may arise from a read error, as a much more abundant clone is one base away. This chain uses TRBV7-2 with TRBJ2-3; D possibly corresponds to TRBD2 (6 bases). This CDR3 has 17 amino acids. The germline CDR1 and CDR2 sequences are SGHTA and FQGNSA. The CDR3 sequence is CASSSSDRQLYLDTRYF. In DNA, the CDR3 is TGTGCCAGCAGCTCTAGCGACAGACAACTATATCTGGATACGCGGTATTTT.

As for this clonotype: This may come from a read error, since a much larger clone is one base off. This chain joins TRBV5-6 and TRBJ2-5; weak D call: TRBD1 (5 bases). Germline CDR1 is SGHDT and CDR2 is YYEEEE. This CDR3 has 15 amino acids. Trimming took 4 bases from V and 2 from J, leaving 15 bases between them. The CDR3 here is CASSTGRADQETQYF. CDR3 in DNA: TGTGCCAGCAGCACGGGCAGGGCCGATCAAGAGACCCAGTACTTC.

The sample holds many counts of this clonotype. The V and J genes are TRBV4-3 and TRBJ1-3; the match to TRBD1 covers 10 bases. The CDR3 covers 19 residues. V was clipped by 0 bases and J by 8 bases; unmatched bases: 16. The germline CDR1 and CDR2 sequences are LGHNA and YSLEER. Written as DNA, the CDR3 is TGCGCCAGCAGCCAAGATATTAGCACGACAGGGGGCGAAGAGGACACCATATATTTT. Translating gives CASSQDISTTGGEEDTIYF.

A few counts support this clonotype. It may be a read error: a sequence one base away is much more abundant. The V gene is TRBV11-1, the J gene TRBJ2-3; no clear D gene. With 0 bases removed from V and 8 bases from J, the gap between germline ends came to 15 bases. CDR1 is SGHAT, CDR2 FQDESV, per germline (reference sequence). This CDR3 is 15 amino acids long. As DNA, the CDR3 is TGTGCCAGCAGCTTAGCTAGCAGCTCCGGCGGTACGCAGTATTTT. Its protein product is CASSLASSSGGTQYF.